This is a list of T cell receptor beta chains from one sample in a study of cytomegalovirus exposure and HLA in healthy donors. Sequencing used immunoSEQ multiplex PCR; TCRdb keeps in-frame clones, though not all of them. The record lists around 160,000 clones, of which the ten most abundant hold 1.5% to 2%. Sequenced sample: PBMCs. The receptors were sampled from a woman in her forties or fifties in good health and CMV-seronegative. The CDR3 runs from the conserved cysteine through the conserved F or W. Fields, in order: J gene, V gene, CDR3 protein.

j_call: TRBJ2-7
v_call: TRBV28
cdr3_aa: CASIRDTNYEQYF

j_call: TRBJ1-2
v_call: TRBV6-1
cdr3_aa: CASRPGINYGYTF

j_call: TRBJ2-7
v_call: TRBV9
cdr3_aa: CASSSGGQSYEQYF

j_call: TRBJ2-6
v_call: TRBV20-1
cdr3_aa: CSASRANVLTF

j_call: TRBJ1-5
v_call: TRBV27
cdr3_aa: CVSSSLGGVGRGNQPQHF

j_call: TRBJ2-7
v_call: TRBV28
cdr3_aa: CASSSQTERREQYF

j_call: TRBJ2-5
v_call: TRBV5-1
cdr3_aa: CASSPRGGRVHRETQYF

j_call: TRBJ2-3
v_call: TRBV9
cdr3_aa: CASSPSSGQTTDTQYF

j_call: TRBJ1-5
v_call: TRBV15
cdr3_aa: CATSFGHLSNQPQHF

j_call: TRBJ1-1
v_call: TRBV5-4
cdr3_aa: CASSQGATNTEAFF

j_call: TRBJ2-2
v_call: TRBV4-1
cdr3_aa: CASSQDRQNTGELFF

j_call: TRBJ2-1
v_call: TRBV6-5
cdr3_aa: CASSYLDRGPYNEQFF

j_call: TRBJ1-5
v_call: TRBV19
cdr3_aa: CASSMGRDSPQHF

j_call: TRBJ2-1
v_call: TRBV27
cdr3_aa: CASSLATPTYNEQFF

j_call: TRBJ2-2
v_call: TRBV4-3
cdr3_aa: CASSQETPTNTGELFF

j_call: TRBJ2-7
v_call: TRBV5-1
cdr3_aa: CASRDYSSYEQYF

j_call: TRBJ1-1
v_call: TRBV9
cdr3_aa: CASSVGGGMNTEAFF

j_call: TRBJ2-2
v_call: TRBV28
cdr3_aa: CASSLGIGQGIYTGELFF

j_call: TRBJ2-3
v_call: TRBV27
cdr3_aa: CASSFTGNTQYF

j_call: TRBJ1-4
v_call: TRBV19
cdr3_aa: CASSPQGANEKLFF

j_call: TRBJ2-3
v_call: TRBV18
cdr3_aa: CATPPLIGEGVIKGDTQYF

j_call: TRBJ1-2
v_call: TRBV19
cdr3_aa: CASSIGEGARYGYTF

j_call: TRBJ2-3
v_call: TRBV7-9
cdr3_aa: CASSFSGGAGDTQYF

j_call: TRBJ1-5
v_call: TRBV28
cdr3_aa: CASSPGQGVRQPQHF

j_call: TRBJ1-1
v_call: TRBV4-1
cdr3_aa: CASSQVGTGYGPGHTEAFF

j_call: TRBJ1-2
v_call: TRBV7-8
cdr3_aa: CASSLGNRGRGGYTF

j_call: TRBJ1-3
v_call: TRBV11-2
cdr3_aa: CASSSQGNTIYF

j_call: TRBJ1-2
v_call: TRBV5-1
cdr3_aa: CASSLVSGDYGYTF

j_call: TRBJ1-6
v_call: TRBV9
cdr3_aa: CASSVGGQANSPLHF

j_call: TRBJ1-2
v_call: TRBV7-9
cdr3_aa: CASSYRVDYGYTF

j_call: TRBJ2-3
v_call: TRBV5-6
cdr3_aa: CASSLGQSTDTQYF

j_call: TRBJ2-1
v_call: TRBV11-3
cdr3_aa: CASSLGGTANEQFF

j_call: TRBJ2-5
v_call: TRBV28
cdr3_aa: CASRRNRGGETQYF

j_call: TRBJ1-4
v_call: TRBV4-2
cdr3_aa: CASSQDPEQRANEKLFF

j_call: TRBJ1-5
v_call: TRBV28
cdr3_aa: CASRTPSGTGNSNQPQHF

j_call: TRBJ2-1
v_call: TRBV7-9
cdr3_aa: CASSLQGPIYNEQFF

j_call: TRBJ2-7
v_call: TRBV5-5
cdr3_aa: CASSLLGTGGTEQYF